The present T cell receptor (beta chain) was sequenced within a study of cytomegalovirus exposure and HLA in healthy donors. Study details: HLA-typed donors were the source of approximately 80 million unique TCRs, which an early data release held.

The CDR3 extends over 15 amino acids. The germline CDR1 and CDR2 sequences are MNHNS and SASEGT. Germline trimming cut 5 bases from V and 8 bases from J; bases unmatched to any gene: 10. PCR employed 60 Vbeta and 13 Jbeta primers. Sequencing was performed with immunoSEQ multiplex PCR; in TCRdb, only in-frame clones are kept and a portion is missing. The sample carries about 170,000 clones, around 76% recorded once. Study outcomes and limitations: The study found most TCR sequences rare, yet found some public TCRs in many donors. Later, an analysis found that common viral pathogens appeared to be linked with several of the most significant clusters. Owing to their indistinguishability, certain V segments, notably TRBV6-2 and TRBV6-3, were excluded.

Turning to this clone: What it binds is not known.

The receptor was derived from a woman under 40 in good health and CMV-seropositive. The rearrangement uses TRBV6-1 and TRBJ1-5; 9 bases are a match to TRBD1. The sequencing sample was made of PBMCs. The CDR3 loop is CASSSQGTGIKPQHF. In DNA form, the CDR3 reads TGTGCCAGCAGTTCACAAGGGACAGGGATAAAGCCCCAGCATTTT.